The rows below give T cell receptor beta chains drawn from one sample of a study of beta chain features in type 1 diabetes. Clones were sequenced by immunoSEQ multiplex PCR, and TCRdb holds only the in-frame ones, with some missing. The sample consists of a few hundred thousand clones, roughly 16% of them appearing once. Specimen: naive CD4+ T cells from blood. These receptors originate from a man aged 25 to 40 with type 1 diabetes. Both conserved end residues are part of each CDR3. The order of the fields is CDR3 protein, CDR3 DNA, V gene, D gene, J gene, clone size. The D gene is left open where the match is weak. Clone size is stated in some rows and not others, as once, few, many or a class when expanded.

CDR3: CASSERETEFF
DNA: TGTGCCAGCAGTGAGCGGGAGACAGAGTTCTTC
V: TRBV25-1
D: TRBD2
J: TRBJ2-1
size: -

CDR3: CASRVAGELFF
DNA: TGCGCCAGCAGAGTCGCCGGGGAGCTGTTTTTT
V: TRBV10-2
D: -
J: TRBJ2-2
size: -

CDR3: CASSFDRGNQPQHF
DNA: TGTGCCAGCAGCTTCGACAGGGGGAATCAGCCCCAGCATTTT
V: TRBV7-2
D: TRBD1
J: TRBJ1-5
size: -

CDR3: CASSQAGEETQYF
DNA: TGCGCCAGCAGCCAGGCGGGAGAAGAGACCCAGTACTTC
V: TRBV4-1
D: TRBD2
J: TRBJ2-5
size: -

CDR3: CASSPPGWHNEQFF
DNA: TGTGCCAGCTCACCACCGGGCTGGCACAATGAGCAGTTCTTC
V: TRBV18
D: -
J: TRBJ2-1
size: -

CDR3: CASTDSLGGLNEQFF
DNA: TGTGCCAGCACTGACAGTCTGGGGGGCTTAAATGAGCAGTTCTTC
V: TRBV6-1
D: -
J: TRBJ2-1
size: -

CDR3: CASRPLQGRNEKLFF
DNA: TGTGCCAGCAGACCGCTCCAGGGAAGAAATGAAAAACTGTTTTTT
V: TRBV2
D: -
J: TRBJ1-4
size: few

CDR3: CASSSPGTNTGELFF
DNA: TGTGCCAGCAGTTCGCCGGGAACGAACACCGGGGAGCTGTTTTTT
V: TRBV28
D: -
J: TRBJ2-2
size: -

CDR3: CASSSGIYGYTF
DNA: TGTGCCAGCAGTTCCGGCATCTATGGCTACACCTTC
V: TRBV28
D: -
J: TRBJ1-2
size: few

CDR3: CSVSDRESNEQFF
DNA: TGCAGCGTTTCCGACAGGGAATCCAATGAGCAGTTCTTC
V: TRBV29-1
D: TRBD1
J: TRBJ2-1
size: few

CDR3: CASSFSVPEYEQYF
DNA: TGCGCCAGCAGCTTTTCCGTTCCCGAGTACGAGCAGTACTTC
V: TRBV5-1
D: -
J: TRBJ2-7
size: few

CDR3: CASILLLAGSREQFF
DNA: TGTGCCAGCATCCTACTCCTAGCGGGAAGTCGTGAGCAGTTCTTC
V: TRBV7-2
D: TRBD2
J: TRBJ2-1
size: -

CDR3: CASTRSGEQYF
DNA: TGTGCCAGCACCCGTTCCGGCGAGCAGTACTTC
V: TRBV7-2
D: -
J: TRBJ2-7
size: -

CDR3: CASSLTGRLEAYEQYF
DNA: TGTGCCAGCAGCTTAACGGGACGGCTCGAGGCCTACGAGCAGTACTTC
V: TRBV7-2
D: -
J: TRBJ2-7
size: -

CDR3: CASSPPGLAGGPRFF
DNA: TGTGCCAGCAGCCCGCCGGGACTAGCGGGAGGGCCTAGGTTCTTC
V: TRBV7-2
D: TRBD2
J: TRBJ2-1
size: once

CDR3: CASSLSDGVPYNEQFF
DNA: TGTGCCAGCAGTTTATCGGACGGGGTCCCCTACAATGAGCAGTTCTTC
V: TRBV27
D: -
J: TRBJ2-1
size: few

CDR3: CSVAYRGETQYF
DNA: TGCAGCGTTGCATACAGGGGGGAGACCCAGTACTTC
V: TRBV29-1
D: TRBD1
J: TRBJ2-5
size: -

CDR3: CAIRQREGLETQYF
DNA: TGTGCCATCAGGCAGAGGGAGGGCCTAGAGACCCAGTACTTC
V: TRBV10-3
D: TRBD2
J: TRBJ2-5
size: -

CDR3: CATSREAGLDEQFF
DNA: TGTGCCACCAGCAGAGAAGCGGGGCTCGATGAGCAGTTCTTC
V: TRBV15
D: TRBD2
J: TRBJ2-1
size: -

CDR3: CASSQRLAGGLDYNEQFF
DNA: TGTGCCAGTAGTCAACGACTAGCGGGAGGGCTTGATTACAATGAGCAGTTCTTC
V: TRBV19
D: TRBD2
J: TRBJ2-1
size: once

CDR3: CASSFVETAEAFF
DNA: TGTGCCAGCAGCTTTGTAGAGACCGCTGAAGCTTTCTTT
V: TRBV11-2
D: -
J: TRBJ1-1
size: few

CDR3: CASSHSNTGELFF
DNA: TGCGCCAGCAGTCACTCGAACACCGGGGAGCTGTTTTTT
V: TRBV23-1
D: -
J: TRBJ2-2
size: -

CDR3: CASSISGSSHNEQFF
DNA: TGTGCCAGTAGTATCAGCGGGAGTTCCCACAATGAGCAGTTCTTC
V: TRBV19
D: TRBD2
J: TRBJ2-1
size: -

CDR3: CASSPPGTHTDTQYF
DNA: TGTGCCAGCAGCCCACCGGGGACGCACACAGATACGCAGTATTTT
V: TRBV9
D: -
J: TRBJ2-3
size: -

CDR3: CASSYTGIGEQYF
DNA: TGTGCCAGCAGCTACACAGGGATTGGCGAGCAGTACTTC
V: TRBV7-9
D: -
J: TRBJ2-7
size: -

CDR3: CSVQTGESGANVLTF
DNA: TGCAGCGTCCAGACAGGAGAATCTGGGGCCAACGTCCTGACTTTC
V: TRBV29-1
D: -
J: TRBJ2-6
size: -

CDR3: CASSYGDYGYTF
DNA: TGTGCCAGCAGTTATGGGGACTATGGCTACACCTTC
V: TRBV6-5
D: -
J: TRBJ1-2
size: few

CDR3: CASSEDNTQYF
DNA: TGTGCCAGCAGTGAGGATAACACGCAGTATTTT
V: TRBV2
D: -
J: TRBJ2-3
size: -

CDR3: CASSFRPGLAVDTQYF
DNA: TGTGCCAGCAGCTTTCGTCCGGGACTAGCGGTAGATACGCAGTATTTT
V: TRBV21-1
D: -
J: TRBJ2-3
size: -

CDR3: CASSRDNPYEQYF
DNA: TGTGCCAGCAGCCGCGATAATCCCTACGAGCAGTACTTC
V: TRBV7-2
D: -
J: TRBJ2-7
size: few

CDR3: CASSQDRGASASSYNEQFF
DNA: TGCGCCAGCAGCCAAGATCGGGGGGCTAGCGCCAGCTCCTACAATGAGCAGTTCTTC
V: TRBV4-1
D: -
J: TRBJ2-1
size: few

CDR3: CAWSVADLEPQHF
DNA: TGTGCCTGGAGTGTTGCGGACTTGGAGCCCCAGCATTTT
V: TRBV30
D: -
J: TRBJ1-5
size: few

CDR3: CASSQEGQGYNEQFF
DNA: TGTGCCAGCAGCCAAGAGGGACAGGGCTACAATGAGCAGTTCTTC
V: TRBV4-2
D: TRBD1
J: TRBJ2-1
size: few

CDR3: CASSSRGTGDHGANVLTF
DNA: TGTGCCAGCAGTTCTCGGGGGACAGGGGACCACGGGGCCAACGTCCTGACTTTC
V: TRBV7-2
D: TRBD1
J: TRBJ2-6
size: -

CDR3: CSVGESSYGYTF
DNA: TGCAGCGTTGGAGAGAGCTCGTATGGCTACACCTTC
V: TRBV29-1
D: -
J: TRBJ1-2
size: -

CDR3: CASSQDRTSGQQTQYF
DNA: TGTGCCAGCAGCCAAGATCGAACTAGCGGGCAGCAGACCCAGTACTTC
V: TRBV4-2
D: TRBD2
J: TRBJ2-5
size: -

CDR3: CASSPGNQETQYF
DNA: TGTGCCAGCAGCCCCGGGAACCAAGAGACCCAGTACTTC
V: TRBV7-2
D: -
J: TRBJ2-5
size: few

CDR3: CASSPAGLGEKLFF
DNA: TGTGCCAGCAGCCCTGCAGGGTTGGGTGAAAAACTGTTTTTT
V: TRBV7-2
D: -
J: TRBJ1-4
size: few

CDR3: CASSQSGDRGLNEQFF
DNA: TGCGCCAGCAGTCAATCAGGAGACAGGGGGCTCAATGAGCAGTTCTTC
V: TRBV23-1
D: TRBD1
J: TRBJ2-1
size: -

CDR3: CAWGNTEAFF
DNA: TGTGCCTGGGGGAACACTGAGGCTTTCTTT
V: TRBV30
D: -
J: TRBJ1-1
size: few